The 29 T cell receptor beta chains presented below share a single source sample, sequenced in a study of blood T cell repertoires in COVID-19. Profiling relied on immunoSEQ multiplex PCR, and the TCRdb table lists in-frame clones only, not all of them. The sample has under 150,000 clones; roughly 80% are singletons. The material sequenced was peripheral blood. These receptors came from a woman aged 45-65 years with active or convalescent COVID-19.

V gene TRBV7-2 combines with J gene TRBJ1-2; 8 bases are shared with TRBD1. This CDR3 spans 14 amino acids. With V trimmed by 3 bases and J by 4 bases, 4 bases remained unmatched. Germline V gives CDR1 SGHTA, CDR2 FQGNSA. The CDR3 DNA reads as TGTGCCAGCAGCTTCGGACAGGGAGGCTATGGCTACACCTTC. The encoded protein is CASSFGQGGYGYTF.

This chain uses TRBV7-2 with TRBJ1-1, with TRBD1 identical over 9 bases. V lost 5 bases, J lost 0 bases, and 4 bases stayed unmatched. Germline CDR1 is SGHTA and CDR2 is FQGNSA. The CDR3 runs to 15 residues. This CDR3 reads CASSPNRGLNTEAFF. The DNA for the CDR3 is TGTGCCAGCAGCCCCAACAGGGGGCTGAACACTGAAGCTTTCTTT.

The sample holds one count of this clone. CDR3 sequence reads: CASSLSTEAFF. The CDR3 nucleotides are TGTGCCAGCAGCTTATCTACTGAAGCTTTCTTT. This sequence joins TRBV11-1 and TRBJ1-1; D ambiguous. Germline assignment: CDR1 SGHAT and CDR2 FQDESV (reference sequence). The germline V and J ends were trimmed by 2 bases and 5 bases, with 3 bases remaining between them. The length of the CDR3 is 11 residues.

This clone occurred once. The chain combines TRBV10-1 with TRBJ2-1; D is perhaps TRBD1 (5 bases). V lost 8 bases to trimming and J lost 8 bases, with 22 bases between them. CDR1 WNHNN and CDR2 SYGVQD come from the germline V gene (reference sequence). This CDR3 has 15 residues. The CDR3 bases are TGCGCCAGCTCATACCGGGCCATACTCAGGGATGAGCAGTTCTTC. Protein sequence: CASSYRAILRDEQFF.

This clone was picked up a small number of times. The V call is TRBV4-2, the J call TRBJ2-5; 9 bases match TRBD2. The CDR3 is made up of 17 amino acids. The germline CDR1 and CDR2 sequences are LGHNA and YNFKEQ. Trimming at V came to 0 bases and at J to 2 bases, leaving 7 bases not matched to a gene. The CDR3 DNA follows: TGTGCCAGCAGCCAAGATTGGGCTAGCGGGGAACAAGAGACCCAGTACTTC. Protein product: CASSQDWASGEQETQYF.

The rearrangement links TRBV3-1 (or the pseudogene TRBV3-2) to TRBJ2-5, with 11 nucleotides matching TRBD2. J was trimmed by 4 bases and V by 0 bases; bases with no gene match: 1. This CDR3 is built from 15 residues. The V gene's germline CDR1 is LGHDT and CDR2 YNNKEL (reference sequence). DNA of the CDR3: TGTGCCAGCAGCCAAGAGCTAGCGGGGGGAGAGACCCAGTACTTC. Amino acids: CASSQELAGGETQYF.

This chain links TRBV5-1 with TRBJ2-4; 8 positions match TRBD2. The V gene end was trimmed by 1 base and the J gene end by 2 bases; junction bases not matched to a gene: 14. The CDR3 runs 19 residues. CDR1 is SGHRS, CDR2 YFSETQ, per germline. CDR3 sequence (DNA): TGCGCCAGCAGCTTGCGTGGTTTAGCGGGGACGGGAACCAAAAACATTCAGTACTTC. Translation: CASSLRGLAGTGTKNIQYF.

V usage is TRBV25-1 and J usage is TRBJ1-2; 7 bases fit TRBD1. The CDR3 consists of 16 residues. The V gene's germline CDR1 is MGHDK and CDR2 SYGVNS. V was clipped by 2 bases and J by 3 bases; unmatched bases: 9. CDR3 protein: CASSEGVRGQDYGYTF. The CDR3 region has the DNA TGTGCCAGCAGTGAAGGGGTAAGGGGGCAGGACTATGGCTACACCTTC.

The rearrangement uses TRBV7-2 and TRBJ2-1; D is unresolved. Per the germline V gene, CDR1 is SGHTA and CDR2 is FQGNSA. Trimming took 2 bases from V and 0 from J, leaving 8 bases between them. The CDR3 sequence is 15 residues long. CDR3 sequence: CASSLQSSSYNEQFF. The CDR3 DNA sequence: TGTGCCAGCAGCTTACAATCCAGCTCCTACAATGAGCAGTTCTTC. Based on the CDR3 plus reference TRBV7-2 and TRBJ2-1, the full variable domain is GAGVSQSPSNKVTEKGKDVELRCDPISGHTALYWYRQSLGQGLEFLIYFQGNSAPDKSGLPSDRFSAERTGGSVSTLTIQRTQQEDSAVYLCASSLQSSSYNEQFFGPGTRLTVL.

This sequence joins TRBV7-2 and TRBJ2-7; 10 nucleotides line up with TRBD2. The germline V gene encodes CDR1 SGHTA and CDR2 FQGNSA. The junction had 9 bases not matched to a gene; V was cut back by 4 bases and J by 9 bases. The CDR3 has 14 amino acids. CDR3 protein: CASSSGARLAGQYF. The CDR3 DNA is TGTGCCAGCAGCTCGGGGGCACGACTAGCGGGGCAGTACTTC. Filled out from reference TRBV7-2 and TRBJ2-7, the complete variable domain reads GAGVSQSPSNKVTEKGKDVELRCDPISGHTALYWYRQSLGQGLEFLIYFQGNSAPDKSGLPSDRFSAERTGGSVSTLTIQRTQQEDSAVYLCASSSGARLAGQYFGPGTRLTVT.

The V and J genes are TRBV4-3 and TRBJ1-2; D is undetermined. V was trimmed by 0 bases and J by 8 bases, leaving 10 bases between them. From germline, CDR1 is LGHNA and CDR2 YSLEER. The CDR3 contains 13 residues. The CDR3 is CASSQDRAGGYTF. In DNA, the CDR3 is TGCGCCAGCAGCCAAGATCGCGCGGGAGGCTACACCTTC.

In its sample, this clone was seen a few times. The J gene is TRBJ2-1, the V gene TRBV28, with TRBD1 as a possible D gene (6 bases). V lost 8 bases and J lost 6, with 20 bases in between. The CDR3 totals 15 residues. CDR1 MDHEN and CDR2 SYDVKM come from the germline V gene. The CDR3 loop is CASGPRGPGGNEQFF. The DNA of the CDR3 is TGTGCCAGCGGACCCAGGGGCCCCGGAGGCAATGAGCAGTTCTTC.

This chain joins TRBV7-2 and TRBJ2-3, with TRBD2 matching 12 bases. The CDR3 is 15 residues long. Germline CDR1 SGHTA, CDR2 FQGNSA. The junction had 4 bases not matched to a gene; V was cut back by 5 bases and J by 4 bases. CDR3 nucleotide sequence: TGTGCCAGCAGCGTGACTAGCGGGAGACCAGATACGCAGTATTTT. Translated, it gives CASSVTSGRPDTQYF.

Only a few counts were recorded for this clone. The V and J genes are TRBV7-9 and TRBJ1-2, with D hard to call. Germline V gene data show CDR1 as SEHNR and CDR2 as FQNEAQ (reference sequence). The CDR3 spans 16 residues. V lost 1 base, J lost 0 bases, and 12 bases lay in between. CDR3 bases: TGTGCCAGCAGCTTAGAGGCAGCCCTAGCTAACTATGGCTACACCTTC. This encodes CASSLEAALANYGYTF.

V usage is TRBV19 and J usage is TRBJ2-5; a possible D gene is TRBD2 (6 bases). CDR1 is LNHDA and CDR2 is SQIVND in the germline V gene (reference sequence). V shed 10 bases and J shed 2 bases, with 14 bases lying between them. The CDR3 contains 13 residues. The CDR3 DNA reads TGTGCCACCGGAGGAGGGCGACAAGAGACCCAGTACTTC. This gives the protein CATGGGRQETQYF.

The chain uses TRBV9 and TRBJ2-1; perhaps TRBD1 as D (6 bases). CDR3 length equals 15 residues. Germline V gene sequence: CDR1 SGDLS, CDR2 YYNGEE. V was trimmed by 0 bases and J by 3 bases, leaving 10 bases between them. CDR3 loop: CASSVAGDRYNEQFF. The CDR3 DNA sequence: TGTGCCAGCAGCGTAGCAGGGGACCGCTACAATGAGCAGTTCTTC.

DNA of the CDR3: TGCAGCGTAACCCCCACAGGCCCGAACACTGAAGCTTTCTTT. This sequence encodes CSVTPTGPNTEAFF. The J gene is TRBJ1-1, the V gene TRBV29-1, with D perhaps TRBD1 (5 bases). The germline V gene has CDR1 SQVTM and CDR2 ANQGSEA. Trimming removed 6 bases at V and 1 base at J, with 15 bases between. CDR3 length: 14 residues.

This sequence joins TRBV7-8 and TRBJ2-7, with 8 bases lining up with TRBD1. This CDR3 has 13 amino acids. Per germline, CDR1 SGHVS and CDR2 FQNEAQ. The V gene end was trimmed by 5 bases and the J gene end by 6 bases; junction bases not matched to a gene: 6. CDR3 residues: CASSRRQGTEQYF. Here the CDR3 DNA reads TGTGCCAGCAGCCGTAGACAGGGGACCGAGCAGTACTTC. The full variable domain, rest sourced from reference TRBV7-8 and TRBJ2-7, is GAGVSQSPRYKVAKRGQDVALRCDPISGHVSLFWYQQALGQGPEFLTYFQNEAQLDKSGLPSDRFFAERPEGSVSTLKIQRTQQEDSAVYLCASSRRQGTEQYFGPGTRLTVT.

This chain uses TRBV7-9 with TRBJ1-2; 7 bases agree with TRBD1. Germline CDR1 reads SEHNR; CDR2 reads FQNEAQ (reference sequence). V shed 5 bases and J 4 bases; nucleotides not matched to a gene: 4. The CDR3 consists of 13 residues. The CDR3 protein is CASSPGTAYGYTF. The CDR3 coding sequence is TGTGCCAGCAGCCCAGGGACAGCCTATGGCTACACCTTC.

This clone was seen once. The rearrangement links TRBV5-6 to TRBJ2-1; TRBD1 agrees at 7 bases. The length of the CDR3 is 15 residues. The V gene end was trimmed by 5 bases and the J gene end by 9 bases; junction bases not matched to a gene: 14. Germline lookup yields CDR1 SGHDT and CDR2 YYEEEE. Here the CDR3 reads CASRGLTGKSGEQFF. DNA for the CDR3: TGTGCCAGCAGGGGGTTGACAGGGAAGTCCGGTGAGCAGTTCTTC.

This clone was seen a handful of times. The J gene is TRBJ1-3, the V gene TRBV3-1 (or the pseudogene TRBV3-2); the match to TRBD1 covers 7 bases. The V segment lost 4 bases and the J segment 3 bases; nucleotides outside the gene matches: 9. The CDR3 has 16 residues. Germline V gives CDR1 LGHDT, CDR2 YNNKEL (reference sequence). CDR3 coding DNA: TGTGCCAGCAGCCCTACAGACAGGGTATTTGGAAACACCATATATTTT. Protein: CASSPTDRVFGNTIYF.

This chain links TRBV19 with TRBJ1-3; a possible D gene is TRBD1 (6 bases). V lost 4 bases and J 4 bases, leaving 11 bases between the germline ends. The CDR3 is 14 amino acids. Germline CDR1 and CDR2: LNHDA and SQIVND (reference sequence). CDR3 sequence (DNA): TGTGCCAGTAGTAACACAGGGTCAGGAAACACCATATATTTT. The encoded protein is CASSNTGSGNTIYF.

CDR3 residues: CASSSQVKNTEAFF. Written as DNA, the CDR3 is TGTGCCAGCAGCTCACAGGTTAAGAACACTGAAGCTTTCTTT. The chain joins TRBV7-2 to TRBJ1-1; possibly TRBD1 for D (5 bases). Germline V gives CDR1 SGHTA, CDR2 FQGNSA. The CDR3 loop spans 14 amino acids. V lost 4 bases to trimming and J lost 1 base, with 10 bases between them.

V usage is TRBV11-3 and J usage is TRBJ2-2; 10 nucleotides agree with TRBD1. This CDR3 is built from 15 residues. V lost 5 bases, J lost 5 bases, and 5 bases stayed unmatched. Germline CDR1 is SGHNT and CDR2 is YENEEA. The CDR3 region is CASSPGTGVTGELFF. The DNA of the CDR3 is TGTGCCAGCAGCCCCGGGACAGGGGTTACCGGGGAGCTGTTTTTT.

The genes are TRBV18 and TRBJ2-3; 9 bases line up with TRBD1. J gave up 4 bases and V 6 bases, and 8 bases lay outside the gene matches. The CDR3 is made up of 15 amino acids. The V gene's germline CDR1 is KGHSH and CDR2 LQKENI. In nucleotides, the CDR3 is TGTGCCAGCTCCCGCCAGGGACAGGGCCCAGATACGCAGTATTTT. Translation gives CASSRQGQGPDTQYF.

The CDR3 nucleotides are TGTGCCAGCAGCGTAGATTCTCCAGGAATGAGCTCTGGAAACACCATATATTTT. It encodes CASSVDSPGMSSGNTIYF. This rearrangement joins TRBV9 to TRBJ1-3; D gene uncertain. Between the trimmed V and J ends, which lost 0 bases and 0 bases, there was a span of 16 bases. Germline V gene data show CDR1 as SGDLS and CDR2 as YYNGEE. The CDR3 length is 18 residues.

The chain employs TRBV5-6 and TRBJ2-2; D may be TRBD1 (6 bases). This CDR3 is 16 amino acids long. V lost 0 bases and J lost 6, with 15 bases in between. From germline, CDR1 is SGHDT and CDR2 YYEEEE. The DNA of the CDR3 is TGTGCCAGCAGCTTGGTAGGGCCCTCAGGGGCCGGGGAGCTGTTTTTT. Translating it yields CASSLVGPSGAGELFF.

This chain connects TRBV7-2 to TRBJ2-1, with 14 nucleotides matching TRBD2. The CDR3 is made up of 16 amino acids. V dropped 4 bases and J dropped 7; count of bases not matched to a gene: 6. Germline lookup yields CDR1 SGHTA and CDR2 FQGNSA. This chain's CDR3 is CASSYQTSGGANEQFF. The DNA for the CDR3 is TGTGCCAGCAGCTATCAGACTAGCGGGGGGGCGAATGAGCAGTTCTTC.

The CDR3 coding sequence is TGTGCCAGCAGCTTAGAAGCCGGGAGGCTTACGAACACCGGGGAGCTGTTTTTT. Its translation: CASSLEAGRLTNTGELFF. The gene calls are TRBV7-9 and TRBJ2-2; 7 bases align to TRBD2. CDR1 is SEHNR and CDR2 is FQNEAQ in the germline V gene (reference sequence). This CDR3 has 18 residues. V gave up 1 base and J gave up 0 bases; unmatched junction bases: 8.